This entry is about one T cell receptor (beta chain). The sample originates from a study of lymphopenia after photon versus proton radiotherapy. TCRdb keeps only in-frame clones here, not all; method: immunoSEQ multiplex PCR. In the table there are approximately 71,000 clones, roughly 91% of which are singletons. The specimen comprised peripheral blood, sampled from a patient treated with photon-based radiotherapy. The TCR was taken from a woman in her sixties or seventies with pancreatic cancer.

This chain's CDR3 is CASSSPWGEQYF. DNA for the CDR3: TGTGCCAGCAGCTCCCCGTGGGGCGAGCAGTACTTC. The rearrangement joins TRBV6-5 to TRBJ2-5; D is undetermined. The DNA matches TRBJ2-7 better at its end, which makes the J call doubtful. The CDR3 runs 12 residues. The germline CDR1 and CDR2 sequences are MNHEY and SVGAGI.